These 21 T cell receptor beta chains originate from one sample sequenced in a study of T cell changes during pregnancy in multiple sclerosis. The protocol was immunoSEQ multiplex PCR, while the TCRdb copy is restricted to in-frame clones and leaves out a portion. The sample has approximately 63,000 clones, 75% to 95% seen once. This specimen was peripheral blood, taken after pregnancy. These receptors were obtained from a female donor in good health, enrolled as a control in a pregnancy study.

This rearrangement joins TRBV27 to TRBJ1-1; 9 nucleotides match TRBD1. The CDR3 sequence is 15 residues long. In germline, CDR1 is MNHEY, CDR2 SMNVEV (reference sequence). V gave up 7 bases and J gave up 4 bases; unmatched junction bases: 10. CDR3 sequence reads: CASTLDRGGSTEAFF. CDR3 nucleotides: TGTGCCAGCACCTTGGACAGGGGTGGTAGCACTGAAGCTTTCTTT.

This clone is a singleton in its sample. V and J are TRBV7-6 and TRBJ2-7; TRBD2 might be the D (6 bases). The length of the CDR3 is 14 residues. V was cut by 1 base and J by 3 bases, with 10 bases left in between. Germline CDR1 and CDR2: SGHVS and FNYEAQ. In DNA form, the CDR3 reads TGTGCCAGCAGCTTAGGCGGGGCAGGCTACGAGCAGTACTTC. It is translated as CASSLGGAGYEQYF.

This chain connects TRBV30 to TRBJ1-2; D is unresolved. This CDR3 has 13 residues. Looked up from germline, CDR1 is GTSNPN and CDR2 is SVGIG (reference sequence). With 2 bases removed from V and 6 bases from J, the gap between germline ends came to 13 bases. The CDR3 reads CAWSLYISHGYTF. The CDR3 region has the DNA TGTGCCTGGAGTCTGTACATATCCCATGGCTACACCTTC.

This rearrangement joins TRBV19 to TRBJ2-7, with TRBD1 matching over 7 bases. The germline gives CDR1 LNHDA, CDR2 SQIVND (reference sequence). Losses at the gene ends were 2 bases for V and 5 bases for J; bases not matched to a gene: 12. CDR3 length equals 16 residues. The CDR3 sequence is CASSIFFRDRGNEQYF. The CDR3, as DNA: TGTGCCAGTAGTATATTTTTCCGGGACAGAGGGAACGAGCAGTACTTC.

The V gene is TRBV5-5, the J gene TRBJ2-2, with TRBD2 matching over 8 bases. V gave up 4 bases and J gave up 0 bases; unmatched junction bases: 8. Germline values: CDR1 SGHKS, CDR2 YYEKEE (reference sequence). The CDR3 runs 17 residues. CDR3 in amino acids: CASSLWGGGPNTGELFF. The CDR3 DNA is TGTGCCAGCAGCCTTTGGGGCGGGGGGCCGAACACCGGGGAGCTGTTTTTT.

This clone was seen only a few times. The rearrangement links TRBV7-3 to TRBJ1-1; possible D gene TRBD1, 5 bases. The germline CDR1 and CDR2 sequences are SGHTA and FQGTGA. Trimming took 4 bases from V and 1 from J, leaving 10 bases between them. The CDR3 totals 14 residues. The DNA for the CDR3 is TGTGCCAGCAGCTATGGGGGGACGAACACTGAAGCTTTCTTT. Its translation is CASSYGGTNTEAFF.

This clone appeared once. The chain is built from TRBV11-2 and TRBJ1-1; possible D gene TRBD1, 5 bases. V was trimmed by 5 bases and J by 7 bases, leaving 14 bases between them. There are 13 residues in the CDR3. Germline values: CDR1 SGHAT, CDR2 FQNNGV. CDR3 in amino acids: CASSPGREVEAFF. DNA for the CDR3: TGTGCCAGCAGCCCGGGGCGGGAGGTTGAAGCTTTCTTT.

This clone has a single count. The J gene is TRBJ1-1, the V gene TRBV10-3; D is undetermined. The V gene's germline CDR1 is ENHRY and CDR2 SYGVKD. CDR3 size: 14 residues. The ends were cut back, 11 bases at V and 3 bases at J, with 19 bases in the middle. The CDR3 spells CASKGGSVDTEAFF. The CDR3 bases are TGTGCCTCGAAAGGAGGCAGTGTAGACACTGAAGCTTTCTTT.

This clone was counted once. This rearrangement joins TRBV9 to TRBJ1-2; the D gene is possibly TRBD1 (5 bases). Germline values: CDR1 SGDLS, CDR2 YYNGEE. Trimming cost V 0 bases and J 0 bases, with 18 bases left between them. There are 18 residues in the CDR3. The CDR3 nucleotides are TGTGCCAGCAGCGTAGCTGCAGGGCCCTTGATTTCTAACTATGGCTACACCTTC. Translation: CASSVAAGPLISNYGYTF.

The rearrangement links TRBV15 to TRBJ1-1; maybe TRBD1 (6 bases). Germline CDR1 and CDR2: LNHNV and YYDKDF (reference sequence). This CDR3 is built from 14 residues. The V and J ends lost 7 bases and 8 bases respectively, with 20 bases between them. The CDR3 sequence: CATIPGRGSKEAFF. The CDR3 DNA reads TGTGCCACCATTCCCGGCAGGGGATCTAAAGAAGCTTTCTTT. Drawing the rest from reference TRBV15 and TRBJ1-1, the complete variable domain is DAMVIQNPRYQVTQFGKPVTLSCSQTLNHNVMYWYQQKSSQAPKLLFHYYDKDFNNEADTPDNFQSRRPNTSFCFLDIRSPGLGDTAMYLCATIPGRGSKEAFFGQGTRLTVV.

The rearrangement joins TRBV7-3 to TRBJ2-7, with a weak D call TRBD2 (5 bases). V lost 3 bases and J lost 5, with 17 bases in between. CDR1 is SGHTA and CDR2 is FQGTGA in the germline V gene. This CDR3 comprises 15 residues. The DNA for the CDR3 is TGTGCCAGCAGCTTCGTCCGTAGCGTCTCTCACGAGCAGTACTTC. Amino acid sequence: CASSFVRSVSHEQYF.

The chain recombines TRBV10-3 with TRBJ1-1, with 7 bases fitting TRBD1. After removal of 2 bases from V and 3 bases from J, the junction contained 6 bases not matched to a gene. This CDR3 is 15 amino acids long. Germline V CDR1 and CDR2: ENHRY, SYGVKD. CDR3 loop: CAISETRQGDTEAFF. The CDR3 nucleotides read TGTGCCATCAGTGAGACGCGACAGGGAGACACTGAAGCTTTCTTT.

This clone came up once. The rearrangement links TRBV9 to TRBJ2-5, with TRBD1 matching 8 bases. Per the germline V gene, CDR1 is SGDLS and CDR2 is YYNGEE. The V segment lost 3 bases and the J segment 0 bases; nucleotides outside the gene matches: 16. CDR3 length: 19 amino acids. CDR3 sequence (DNA): TGTGCCAGCAGCGGGGGGCCCGGATCCGGGACAGGTTACCAAGAGACCCAGTACTTC. Its protein is CASSGGPGSGTGYQETQYF.

The CDR3 bases are TGTGCCAGCAGCCAAGCCCTAGCGGATACAGATACGCAGTATTTT. This sequence encodes CASSQALADTDTQYF. The V and J genes are TRBV4-2 and TRBJ2-3, with 7 bases lining up with TRBD2. Germline assignment: CDR1 LGHNA and CDR2 YNFKEQ. The CDR3 extends over 15 amino acids. The V segment lost 1 base and the J segment 3 bases; nucleotides outside the gene matches: 4.

This chain connects TRBV19 to TRBJ2-2, with D tentatively TRBD1 (7 bases). With 6 bases removed from V and 4 bases from J, the gap between germline ends came to 21 bases. Germline values: CDR1 LNHDA, CDR2 SQIVND (reference sequence). The CDR3 is made up of 17 amino acids. CDR3 loop: CASRRDSGLRGTGELFF. The CDR3 bases are TGTGCCAGTAGAAGGGACAGCGGGCTCCGGGGCACCGGGGAGCTGTTTTTT.

The V gene is TRBV5-6, the J gene TRBJ2-3, with TRBD2 as a possible D gene (5 bases). Deletions cut 0 bases from V and 5 bases from J, with 16 bases between. CDR3 length: 16 residues. In germline, CDR1 is SGHDT, CDR2 YYEEEE. The CDR3 protein is CASSLAVGSAGDTQYF. CDR3 nucleotides: TGTGCCAGCAGCTTGGCCGTAGGGTCCGCGGGAGATACGCAGTATTTT.

V usage is TRBV5-1 and J usage is TRBJ1-1; TRBD1 matches at 7 bases. After removal of 2 bases from V and 4 bases from J, the junction contained 5 bases not matched to a gene. The V gene's germline CDR1 is SGHRS and CDR2 YFSETQ. The CDR3 is 14 residues long. In DNA, the CDR3 is TGCGCCAGCAGCTTTGATGGGACAGCCACTGAAGCTTTCTTT. This sequence encodes CASSFDGTATEAFF.

This sequence joins TRBV29-1 and TRBJ2-1, with 11 bases fitting TRBD2. V shed 7 bases and J 7 bases; nucleotides not matched to a gene: 9. Per the germline V gene, CDR1 is SQVTM and CDR2 is ANQGSEA. The CDR3 extends over 14 amino acids. The CDR3 DNA reads as TGCAGCGCCAATAGCGGGGGGGCATTAAATGAGCAGTTCTTC. Translated, it gives CSANSGGALNEQFF.

The chain uses TRBV2 and TRBJ1-3, with a tentative D call TRBD1 (5 bases). V lost 6 bases and J lost 3, with 15 bases in between. The CDR3 is 15 amino acids. Germline V CDR1 and CDR2: SNHLY, FYNNEI. The CDR3 nucleotides read TGTGCCAGCAGAGGGACTGTAGGGATTGGAAACACCATATATTTT. Translated: CASRGTVGIGNTIYF.

This chain uses TRBV5-6 with TRBJ1-5; 9 bases are shared with TRBD1. V was pared by 3 bases and J by 4 bases, with 2 bases of the junction left unmatched. Looked up from germline, CDR1 is SGHDT and CDR2 is YYEEEE. This CDR3 region has 14 residues. The CDR3 loop reads CASSSGTGNQPQHF. CDR3 nucleotides: TGTGCCAGCAGCTCCGGGACAGGGAATCAGCCCCAGCATTTT.

The V call is TRBV7-3, the J call TRBJ2-2; 8 bases map to TRBD1. Germline CDR1 reads SGHTA; CDR2 reads FQGTGA. The V segment lost 2 bases and the J segment 1 base; nucleotides outside the gene matches: 0. This CDR3 region has 15 residues. The CDR3 DNA reads as TGTGCCAGCAGCTTAGGGACAGGGAACACCGGGGAGCTGTTTTTT. Its translation: CASSLGTGNTGELFF.